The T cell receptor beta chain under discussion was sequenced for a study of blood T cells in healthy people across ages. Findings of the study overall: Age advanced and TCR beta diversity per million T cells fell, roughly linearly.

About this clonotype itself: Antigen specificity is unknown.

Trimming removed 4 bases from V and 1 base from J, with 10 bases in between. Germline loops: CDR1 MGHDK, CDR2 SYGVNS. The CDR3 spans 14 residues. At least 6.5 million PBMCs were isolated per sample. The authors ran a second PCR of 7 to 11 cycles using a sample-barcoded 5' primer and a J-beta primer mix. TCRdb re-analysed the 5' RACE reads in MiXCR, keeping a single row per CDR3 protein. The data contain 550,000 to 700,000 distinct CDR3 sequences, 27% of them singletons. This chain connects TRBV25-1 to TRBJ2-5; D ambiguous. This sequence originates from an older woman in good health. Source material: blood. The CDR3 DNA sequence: TGTGCCAGCAGTGGTCGGAAGAGCCAAGAGACCCAGTACTTC. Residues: CASSGRKSQETQYF. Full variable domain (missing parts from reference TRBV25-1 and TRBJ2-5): EADIYQTPRYLVIGTGKKITLECSQTMGHDKMYWYQQDPGMELHLIHYSYGVNSTEKGDLSSESTVSRIRTEHFPLTLESARPSHTSQYLCASSGRKSQETQYFGPGTRLLVL.